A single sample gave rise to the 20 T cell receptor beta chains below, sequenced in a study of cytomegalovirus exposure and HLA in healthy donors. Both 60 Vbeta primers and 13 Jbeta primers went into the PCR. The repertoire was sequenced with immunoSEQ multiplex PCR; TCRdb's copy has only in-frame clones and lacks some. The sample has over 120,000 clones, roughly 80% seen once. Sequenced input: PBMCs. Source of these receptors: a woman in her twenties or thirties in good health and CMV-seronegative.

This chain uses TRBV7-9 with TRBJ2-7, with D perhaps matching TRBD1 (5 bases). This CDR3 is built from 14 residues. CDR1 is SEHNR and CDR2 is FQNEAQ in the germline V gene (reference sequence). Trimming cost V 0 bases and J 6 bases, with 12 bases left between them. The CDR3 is CASSLARVLSEQYF. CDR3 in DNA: TGTGCCAGCAGCTTAGCCAGGGTTCTCTCCGAGCAGTACTTC. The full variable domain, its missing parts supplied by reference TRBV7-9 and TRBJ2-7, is DTGVSQNPRHKITKRGQNVTFRCDPISEHNRLYWYRQTLGQGPEFLTYFQNEAQLEKSRLLSDRFSAERPKGSFSTLEIQRTEQGDSAMYLCASSLARVLSEQYFGPGTRLTVT.

This CDR3 is CASSSRQGRDNYGYTF. The CDR3 coding sequence is TGTGCCAGCAGCTCCCGACAGGGGCGAGATAACTATGGCTACACCTTC. The chain uses TRBV7-2 and TRBJ1-2, with 8 positions matching TRBD1. The CDR3 covers 16 residues. The germline CDR1 and CDR2 sequences are SGHTA and FQGNSA. The trim removed 4 bases at V and 1 base at J, leaving 8 bases unmatched.

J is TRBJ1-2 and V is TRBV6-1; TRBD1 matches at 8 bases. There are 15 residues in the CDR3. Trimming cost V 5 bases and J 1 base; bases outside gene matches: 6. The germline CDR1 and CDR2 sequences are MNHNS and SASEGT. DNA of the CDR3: TGTGCCAGCAGTCCGGGACAGGACAATAACTATGGCTACACCTTC. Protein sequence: CASSPGQDNNYGYTF.

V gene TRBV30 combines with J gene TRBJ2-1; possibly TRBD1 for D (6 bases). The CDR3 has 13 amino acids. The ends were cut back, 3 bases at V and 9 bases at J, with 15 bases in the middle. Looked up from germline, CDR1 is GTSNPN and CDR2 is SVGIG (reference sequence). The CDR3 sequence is CAWSLLGAGEQFF. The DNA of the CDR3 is TGTGCCTGGAGCTTGCTGGGGGCCGGTGAGCAGTTCTTC. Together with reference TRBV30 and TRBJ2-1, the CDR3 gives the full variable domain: SQTIHQWPATLVQPVGSPLSLECTVEGTSNPNLYWYRQAAGRGLQLLFYSVGIGQISSEVPQNLSASRPQDRQFILSSKKLLLSDSGFYLCAWSLLGAGEQFFGPGTRLTVL.

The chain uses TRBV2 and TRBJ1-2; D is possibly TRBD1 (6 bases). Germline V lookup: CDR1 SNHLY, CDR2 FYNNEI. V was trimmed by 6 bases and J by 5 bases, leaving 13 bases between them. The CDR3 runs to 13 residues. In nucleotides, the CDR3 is TGTGCCAGCAGCGCGGACAGTCGATATGGCTACACCTTC. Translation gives CASSADSRYGYTF. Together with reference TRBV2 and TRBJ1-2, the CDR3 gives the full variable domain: EPEVTQTPSHQVTQMGQEVILRCVPISNHLYFYWYRQILGQKVEFLVSFYNNEISEKSEIFDDQFSVERPDGSNFTLKIRSTKLEDSAMYFCASSADSRYGYTFGSGTRLTVV.

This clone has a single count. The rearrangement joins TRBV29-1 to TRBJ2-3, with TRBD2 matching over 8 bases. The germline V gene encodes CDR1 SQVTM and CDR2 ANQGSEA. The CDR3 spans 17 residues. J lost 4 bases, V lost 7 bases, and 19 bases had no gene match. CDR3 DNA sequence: TGCAGCGCAATGACGGCCACCGGGACTAGTATCTCAGATACGCAGTATTTT. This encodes CSAMTATGTSISDTQYF.

In DNA, the CDR3 is TGTGCCAGCAGCTCCGGGACTAGCGGGAGATCACACTACAATGAGCAGTTCTTC. This encodes CASSSGTSGRSHYNEQFF. The chain is built from TRBV5-4 and TRBJ2-1, with 14 bases aligning to TRBD2. In germline, CDR1 is SGHNT, CDR2 YYREEE (reference sequence). The CDR3 runs to 18 residues. The trim removed 3 bases at V and 3 bases at J, leaving 8 bases unmatched.

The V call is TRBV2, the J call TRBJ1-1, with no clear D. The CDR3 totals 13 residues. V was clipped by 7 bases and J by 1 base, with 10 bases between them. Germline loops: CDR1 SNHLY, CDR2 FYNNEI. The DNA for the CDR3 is TGTGCCAGCAAAGGACTTAGGAACACTGAAGCTTTCTTT. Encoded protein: CASKGLRNTEAFF.

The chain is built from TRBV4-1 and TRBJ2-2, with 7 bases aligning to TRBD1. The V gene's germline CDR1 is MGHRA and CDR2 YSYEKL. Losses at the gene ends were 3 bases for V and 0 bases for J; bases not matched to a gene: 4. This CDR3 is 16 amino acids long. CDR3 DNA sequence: TGCGCCAGCAGCCAGCCGGGACAGCCGAACACCGGGGAGCTGTTTTTT. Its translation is CASSQPGQPNTGELFF.

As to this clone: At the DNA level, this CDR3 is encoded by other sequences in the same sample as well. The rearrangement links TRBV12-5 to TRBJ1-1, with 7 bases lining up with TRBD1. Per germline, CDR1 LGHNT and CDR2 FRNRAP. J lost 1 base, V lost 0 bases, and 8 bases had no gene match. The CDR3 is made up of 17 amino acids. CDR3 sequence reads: CASGLVRRTGRNTEAFF. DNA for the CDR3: TGTGCTAGTGGTTTGGTAAGGAGGACAGGCCGGAACACTGAAGCTTTCTTT.

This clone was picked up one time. CDR3 sequence reads: CASFGSPGQTNYGYTF. CDR3 bases: TGTGCCAGCTTCGGTTCCCCGGGACAGACTAACTATGGCTACACCTTC. The genes are TRBV28 and TRBJ1-2, with TRBD1 matching over 7 bases. The germline gives CDR1 MDHEN, CDR2 SYDVKM. The junction had 12 bases not matched to a gene; V was cut back by 8 bases and J by 0 bases. This CDR3 region has 16 residues.

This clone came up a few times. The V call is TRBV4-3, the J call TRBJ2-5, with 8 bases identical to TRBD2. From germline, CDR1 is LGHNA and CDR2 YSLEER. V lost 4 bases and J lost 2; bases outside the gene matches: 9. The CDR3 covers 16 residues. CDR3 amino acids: CASSRESGGLQETQYF. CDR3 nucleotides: TGCGCCAGCAGCCGGGAGAGCGGGGGACTTCAAGAGACCCAGTACTTC.

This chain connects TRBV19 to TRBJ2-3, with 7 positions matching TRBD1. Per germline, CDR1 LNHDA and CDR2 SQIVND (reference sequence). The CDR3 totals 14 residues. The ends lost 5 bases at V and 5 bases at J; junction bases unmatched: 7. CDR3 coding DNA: TGTGCCAGTAGTTTAGGACAGGATTTAGATACGCAGTATTTT. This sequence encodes CASSLGQDLDTQYF.

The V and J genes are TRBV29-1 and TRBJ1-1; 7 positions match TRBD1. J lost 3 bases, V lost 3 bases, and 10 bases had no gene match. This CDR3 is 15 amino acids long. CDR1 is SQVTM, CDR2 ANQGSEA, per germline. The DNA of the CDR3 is TGCAGCGTTGAGCTGGAGGGGGCGGGCGACACTGAAGCTTTCTTT. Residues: CSVELEGAGDTEAFF.

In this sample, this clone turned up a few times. Here the CDR3 reads CASSHTGMGNSPLHF. The CDR3 region has the DNA TGCGCCAGCAGCCATACAGGGATGGGGAATTCACCCCTCCACTTT. The rearrangement joins TRBV4-3 to TRBJ1-6; possibly TRBD1 for D (6 bases). This CDR3 is 15 amino acids long. The germline gives CDR1 LGHNA, CDR2 YSLEER. V lost 3 bases and J 7 bases, leaving 13 bases between the germline ends.

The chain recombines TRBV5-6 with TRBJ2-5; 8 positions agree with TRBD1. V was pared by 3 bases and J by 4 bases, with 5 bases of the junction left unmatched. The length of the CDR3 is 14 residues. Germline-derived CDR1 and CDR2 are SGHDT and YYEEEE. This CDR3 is CASSSLDRVETQYF. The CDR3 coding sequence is TGTGCCAGCAGCTCCTTGGACAGGGTAGAGACCCAGTACTTC.

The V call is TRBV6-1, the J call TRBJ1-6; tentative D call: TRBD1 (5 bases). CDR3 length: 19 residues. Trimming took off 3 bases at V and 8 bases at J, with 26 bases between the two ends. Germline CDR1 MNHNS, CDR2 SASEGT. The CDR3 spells CASSDSSHRIWTTDSPLHF. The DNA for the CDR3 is TGTGCCAGCAGTGATTCTTCGCACAGGATTTGGACGACTGATTCACCCCTCCACTTT.

The CDR3 sequence: CASSLALSGNTGELFF. The CDR3 DNA sequence: TGTGCCAGCAGCTTAGCGCTCAGCGGGAACACCGGGGAGCTGTTTTTT. J is TRBJ2-2 and V is TRBV7-9; TRBD2 is a possible D gene (5 bases). V gave up 0 bases and J gave up 1 base, with 9 bases separating them. Germline assignment: CDR1 SEHNR and CDR2 FQNEAQ (reference sequence). The length of the CDR3 is 16 residues.

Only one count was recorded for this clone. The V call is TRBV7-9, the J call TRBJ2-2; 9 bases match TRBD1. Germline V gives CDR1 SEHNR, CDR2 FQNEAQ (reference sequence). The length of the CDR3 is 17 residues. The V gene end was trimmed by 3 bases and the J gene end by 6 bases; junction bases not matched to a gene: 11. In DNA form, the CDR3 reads TGTGCCAGCAGCTTTTCCCCCGGGGACAGGGACGCCGGGGAGCTGTTTTTT. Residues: CASSFSPGDRDAGELFF.

The CDR3 DNA is TGTGCCATCACGTCTAGCGGGAGAGCCTACGAGCAGTACTTC. Protein sequence: CAITSSGRAYEQYF. The gene calls are TRBV10-3 and TRBJ2-5; 10 bases map to TRBD2. With the DNA end fitting TRBJ2-7 better, the J assignment may be wrong. CDR3 length equals 14 residues. CDR1 and CDR2 (germline): ENHRY, SYGVKD.